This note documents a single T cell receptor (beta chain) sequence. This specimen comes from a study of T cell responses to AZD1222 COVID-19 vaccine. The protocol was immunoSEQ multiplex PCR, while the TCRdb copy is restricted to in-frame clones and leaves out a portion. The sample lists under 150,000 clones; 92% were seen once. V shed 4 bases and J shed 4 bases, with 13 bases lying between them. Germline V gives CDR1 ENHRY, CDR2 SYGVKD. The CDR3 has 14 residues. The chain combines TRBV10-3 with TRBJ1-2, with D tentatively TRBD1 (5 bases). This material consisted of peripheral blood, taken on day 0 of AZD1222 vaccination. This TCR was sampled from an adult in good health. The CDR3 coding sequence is TGTGCCATCAGTGGAGCCGGGACCCGCTATGGCTACACCTTC. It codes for CAISGAGTRYGYTF.